This TCR beta chain was observed in a study of cytomegalovirus exposure and HLA in healthy donors (dated by TCRdb to the late 2010s). Background on the whole study: An earlier analysis of about 560 of the donors reported 250 to 350 Gb of sequence data and 95 million to 140 million unique TCR beta sequences obtained from around 180 million T cells. A later genetic analysis used genome-wide SNP genotypes for about 65% of the roughly 670 donors, treating that subset as a discovery cohort. Besides the first cohort of some 670 subjects, a separate validation cohort made up of 120 different subjects was used. High-throughput TCR immunosequencing, statistical association of individual TCRs with disease status, and machine learning were combined to predict cytomegalovirus infection status. A later analysis re-analyzed previously published TCR beta repertoires from roughly 690 donors and added high-resolution HLA genotyping to study TCR occurrence patterns. Five DR-DQ haplotypes were treated as single units for association and clustering because of strong linkage in the cohort. In the later analysis, no new phenotypic data were used to find candidate immune exposures; instead, reliance was placed on TCR beta sequences and their occurrence across donors. Using immunosequencing, the study profiled T cell repertoires from around 680 subjects and related those repertoires to cytomegalovirus serostatus. An early release covering about 600 HLA-typed donors comprised 250 to 350 gigabases of sequencing data and 85 million to 100 million unique TCR sequences. Every discovery cohort repertoire had been produced on one sequencing platform. The study was designed to test whether signatures of past pathogen exposure could be identified by cataloging public T cell receptors. Among some 400 genotyped donors of the cohort, an average of roughly 230,000 unique TCR beta nucleotide sequences was sequenced per donor, of which approximately 19% were non-productive. HLA typing included class I and class II loci at four-digit resolution. The genetic ancestry cluster associated with self-reported Caucasian donors included about four fifths of the 300 to 450 genotyped donors. An earlier analysis of around 580 of the donors used high-throughput TCR beta sequencing to judge whether each TCR beta V gene segment behaved as functional or pseudogenic. The number of typed donors differed by locus: about 620-630 for A, B, C, DRB1 and DQB1; some 500 for DQA1; roughly 600 for DPA1; and around 490 for DPB1. Donor age, sex, ethnicity and CMV serostatus were compiled together with the repertoire data.

The CDR3 spans 15 residues, from the cysteine through the phenylalanine. Just CDR3 DNA is preserved here, 45 bases in frame from base 1. The CDR1 and CDR2 encoded by the germline V gene (reference sequence) are SSHAT and FNYEAQ. The V end gives up 5 bases and the J end 2 bases, leaving 8 bases in the junction not matched to a gene. Results and caveats for the whole study, not just this receptor: HLA typing was unavailable for some donors at each locus, so association tests used only the typed subset. Because counts were too low, seventeen rarely observed V segments, including chromosome 9 orphons, were excluded from the earlier analysis of roughly 580 of the donors. For the cohort, immune exposure information was limited to CMV serostatus. A cluster of highly shared sequence variants was judged likely to be a technical artifact of the sequencing pipeline. Roughly uniform sequencing depth across donors was assumed in presence/absence analyses, although this assumption may not hold. Because the 87-base-pair reads could not distinguish some IMGT-functional V segments, including TRBV6-2 and TRBV6-3, those segments were excluded. In a later analysis, several top co-occurrence clusters were reported to appear linked to parvovirus B19, influenza, CMV and Epstein-Barr virus. While some public TCRs were present in many individuals, most TCR sequences turned up only very rarely across donors. It was suggested by the authors that the approach could potentially be generalized to other disease states and immunological phenotypes. In a later genetic analysis, a missense DCLRE1C variant was associated with V-gene and J-gene trimming of TCR beta chains, and the association was replicated in an independent cohort. A later analysis found that TCR association rates varied across HLA loci, with DRB1 alleles showing the most associated TCRs and HLA-C alleles the fewest. At a false discovery rate of 0.05, a later analysis linked about 17,000 TCR beta sequences to specific HLA alleles. A further reported finding was that TCR beta sequences accurately predicted the HLA-A and HLA-B alleles for most subjects in the first cohort. The study gave a list of some 150 TCR beta chains associated with cytomegalovirus. The classifier was reported to diagnose cytomegalovirus status with high specificity and sensitivity in both the original and validation cohorts. In vitro tests confirmed that a few of the cytomegalovirus-associated TCR beta chains recognize cytomegalovirus antigens. Linkage disequilibrium might explain the correlated functional status among segregating V segments, but an unknown experimental factor could not be excluded. Most CMV-associated TCR beta chains appeared to be HLA-restricted in a later analysis, and the HLA associations seemed to be driven largely by CMV exposure. Compared with the 666-donor mean, donors in an Asian-associated ancestry cluster had fewer N-insertions in productive TCRs, according to a later genetic analysis. In a later analysis, HLA-associated TCR beta chains showed more clonal expansion and lower generation probabilities than non-associated chains that were equally common. Assigning TCR associations to individual alleles was difficult when HLA alleles, especially DR and DQ, strongly co-occurred. This cohort had only TCR beta chains sequenced, and the lack of alpha or paired-chain data limited which features could be detected. Broadly in line with IMGT annotations, most TCR beta V segments showed up in productive rearrangements about 87% or about 30% of the time in an earlier analysis of several hundred of the donors.

Libraries were constructed by the immunoSEQ multiplex PCR assay. For the multiplex PCR, a mixture combining 60 forward primers for TCR Vbeta segments and 13 reverse primers for TCR Jbeta segments was used. The CDR3 region of rearranged TCR beta genes was amplified from genomic DNA with a multiplex PCR assay. On the Illumina HiSeq System, the amplified TCR beta libraries were sequenced as 87-base-pair reads. On the authors' methods: A later analysis tallied around 82 million unique TCR beta chains across the 666 repertoires, and approximately 9.9 million of those chains were shared by two or more donors. Raw reads were error-corrected and collapsed into unique sequences by a nearest-neighbor algorithm in which closely related sequences were merged to remove PCR and sequencing errors. CDR3 sequences were aligned to IMGT reference sequences to assign V, D and J gene segments. Each retained sequence needed at least a six-nucleotide match to both a V gene segment and a J gene segment. A rearrangement was called productive if the CDR3 had no stop codons and remained in frame with V and J, and every other rearrangement was called non-productive. CDR3 was defined according to IMGT convention as the region running from the second conserved V-encoded cysteine to the conserved J-encoded phenylalanine. The earlier analysis of 550 to 650 of the donors excluded any sequence lacking an unambiguous match to a single V gene segment. An earlier analysis of 587 of the donors classified V segments as functional when productive rearrangements were above 56.7% and as segregating when the standard deviation between donors was above 5%. A statistical classification framework was developed to diagnose cytomegalovirus status using the catalog of TCR beta chain sequences. In a later analysis, V and J genes were assigned by comparing TCR nucleotide sequences against IMGT/GENE-DB human TR gene sequences. A later analysis assigned CDR3 sequences and most-parsimonious VDJ recombination scenarios with the TCRdist pipeline. In a later analysis, each TCR beta chain was defined by its CDR3 amino acid sequence together with its V-gene family, and reads without a unique V-gene family were excluded. A later analysis removed 550 to 700 highly shared, low-generation-probability nucleotide sequences to deal with suspected cross-contamination and a sequencing artifact. For each public chain, a later analysis derived a clonal expansion index from normalized ranks of inferred template counts within each repertoire. Generation probabilities in a later analysis came from a VDJ recombination model fitted to out-of-frame rearrangements, and those results were checked against IGoR. In a later analysis, hypergeometric tests were used to score TCR-TCR, TCR-HLA and TCR-CMV co-occurrence, with a repertoire-size bias correction applied to TCR pairs. To estimate false discovery rates, a later analysis permuted the HLA or CMV assignments 20 times. In a later analysis, co-occurring TCRs were grouped with DBSCAN, and TCRdist sequence similarity was added when clustering was performed within HLA-allele-positive subsets. Repertoires with fewer than 30,000 or more than 120,000 public chains were left out of co-occurrence clustering, as were about 5 repertoires with anomalous nucleotide sharing. The clones in this table, taken by TCRdb from immuneACCESS, are in-frame only. Not every clone is retained; where verified, under half of the shortfall comes from an unresolved V gene, and the cause of the rest is unknown. V and J calls and clone size are as listed in that table; D and trimming were resolved from the DNA. The sample table shows roughly 110,000 clones, and under 90% are seen once. The ten most abundant clones make up roughly 2.6% of the sample.

In total, approximately 690 healthy bone marrow donors made up the cohort. At the time of sampling, every cohort member was nominally healthy, though immune exposures that went unrecorded were likely present. The donor tested CMV seronegative, placing the donor among the 300 to 450 seronegative members of the cohort. Every donor gave a peripheral blood sample, and the peripheral blood mononuclear cells from that sample were used for TCR beta sequencing. Genomic DNA extraction from the blood cell samples was performed with the Qiagen DNeasy Blood Extraction Kit. For this clone: Its antigen has not been determined. Qualities for individual bases were not recorded, and no much larger clone is one base off.

The sequenced sample consisted of PBMCs. This TCR was sampled from a woman between 18 and 29 years old in good health and CMV-seronegative. The chain joins TRBV7-7 to TRBJ2-5; 7 central bases correspond to TRBD1. The CDR3 has the sequence CASSLGGQPQETQYF. In nucleotide form, the sequence is TGTGCCAGCAGCCTAGGGGGCCAGCCACAAGAGACCCAGTACTTC.